The sample holds a few counts of the clone carrying this T cell receptor beta chain. Its antigen is currently unknown. The assay was immunoSEQ multiplex PCR, and TCRdb's table has in-frame clones only and misses some. The sample has 150,000 to 200,000 clones, roughly 88% seen once. The entry originates in a study of T cell responses to AZD1222 COVID-19 vaccine. CDR3 length equals 16 residues. Trimming shortened V by 5 bases and J by 4 bases, and 18 bases separated the two germline ends. Germline CDR1 and CDR2: ENHRY and SYGVKD. Whole-study findings and limits: Spike-specific TCR breadth and depth went up after people got two AZD1222 doses.

This TCR derives from an adult who received the AZD1222 COVID-19 vaccine. The source was peripheral blood, collected 28 days after the second AZD1222 dose. The J gene is TRBJ1-3, the V gene TRBV10-3; D ambiguous. The CDR3 nucleotides read TGTGCCATCAGTCAGAGCGACTCCTCGACCGGAAACACCATATATTTT. Its translation: CAISQSDSSTGNTIYF.